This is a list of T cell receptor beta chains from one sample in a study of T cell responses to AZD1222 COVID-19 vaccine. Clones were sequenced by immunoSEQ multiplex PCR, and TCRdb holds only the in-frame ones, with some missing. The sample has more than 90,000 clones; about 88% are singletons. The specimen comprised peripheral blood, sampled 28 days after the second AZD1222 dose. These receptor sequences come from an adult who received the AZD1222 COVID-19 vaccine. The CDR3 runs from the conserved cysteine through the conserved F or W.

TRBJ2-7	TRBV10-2	CASSELVGTSTYEQYF
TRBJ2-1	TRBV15	CATSRDFRGNEQFF
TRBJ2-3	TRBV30	CAWSLGQGTDTQYF
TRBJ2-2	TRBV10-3	CAIRNLAVNTGELFF
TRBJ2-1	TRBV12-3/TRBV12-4	CASSLWVLEQFF
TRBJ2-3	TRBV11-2	CASSRLLRTDTQYF
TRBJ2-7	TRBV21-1	CASSKNIPGQGHYEQYF
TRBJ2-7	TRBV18	CASSPSQGHSSYEQYF
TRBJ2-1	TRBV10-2	CASSETWTSLVYNEQFF
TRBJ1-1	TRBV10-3	CAISEFQAADTEAFF
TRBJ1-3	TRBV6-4	CASGPGNTIYF
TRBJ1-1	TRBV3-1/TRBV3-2	CASSQSRDRVKAFF
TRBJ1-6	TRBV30	CAWSVGGVNLAPLHF
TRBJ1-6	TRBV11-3	CASSRGQIGSPLHF
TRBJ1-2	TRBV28	CASSLPQGRYGYTF
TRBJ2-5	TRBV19	CASTKRVNRGETQYF
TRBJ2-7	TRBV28	CASSPGQSYEQYF
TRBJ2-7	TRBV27	CASRTPTDWFAGRTYEQYF
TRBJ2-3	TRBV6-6	CASSTIAGGGDTQYF
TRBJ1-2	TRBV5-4	CASSRDSFNYGYTF
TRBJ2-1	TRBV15	CATSRVDNRGNEQFF
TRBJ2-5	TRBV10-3	CAISESRTSGRVETQYF
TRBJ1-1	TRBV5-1	CASSFKGNTEAFF
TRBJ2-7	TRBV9	CASSVEGAGGSSYEQYF
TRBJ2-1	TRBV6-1	CASSERQGVLNEQFF
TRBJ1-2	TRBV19	CASSNPSRANYGYTF
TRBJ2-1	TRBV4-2	CASSQDGVAGGPNEQFF
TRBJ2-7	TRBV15	CATSRRRASGNLDEQYF
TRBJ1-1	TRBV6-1	CASSEEGTGRAEAFF
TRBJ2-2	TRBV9	CASSVVGQGANTGELFF
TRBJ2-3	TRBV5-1	CASSLGQATDTQYF
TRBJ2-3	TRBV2	CASSFLAGRMADTQYF
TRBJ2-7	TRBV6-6	CASRTDRTYEQYF
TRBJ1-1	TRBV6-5	CASSALKAEAFF
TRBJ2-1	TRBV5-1	CASSWRDSGSSYNEQFF
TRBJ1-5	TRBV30	CAWSVRDRGLGQPQHF
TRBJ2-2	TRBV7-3	CASSHGTGGTGELFF
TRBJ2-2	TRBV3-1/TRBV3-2	CASSQGNKPGELFF
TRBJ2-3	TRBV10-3	CAIRAEQGTGGTDTQYF
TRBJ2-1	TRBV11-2	CASSSGRGNEQFF
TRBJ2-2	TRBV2	CASRGPKANTGELFF
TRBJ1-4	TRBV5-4	CASSSGLRDEKLFF
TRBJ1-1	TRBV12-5	CASGLRSNEAFF
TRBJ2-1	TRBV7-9	CASRIASGNVRNEQFF
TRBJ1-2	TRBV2	CASSPLLGNHGYTF
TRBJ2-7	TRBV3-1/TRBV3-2	CASSQAGQDLFEQYF
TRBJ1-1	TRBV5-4	CASSTGNTEAFF
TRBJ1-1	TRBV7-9	CASSPRGTEAFF
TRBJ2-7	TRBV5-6	CASSLMGGWRGEQYF
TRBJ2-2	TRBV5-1	CARHTGELFF
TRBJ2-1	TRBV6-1	CATTDSGSIPWNEQFF
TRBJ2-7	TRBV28	CASSLLGQGAEEQYF
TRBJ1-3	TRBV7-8	CASRPGTGIGNTIYF
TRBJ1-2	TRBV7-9	CASSSTQRADYGYTF